The 21 T cell receptor beta chains given below trace back to one sample, sequenced in a study of T-cell reconstitution after alpha-beta-depleted transplantation in children. TCRbeta library preparation incorporated unique molecular identifiers. MiXCR, run by TCRdb on the PCR reads, gives a single entry per CDR3 protein. The sample records 200,000 to 300,000 distinct CDR3 sequences, about 25% being singletons. The sequencing here drew on PBMCs, taken before TCRalphabeta/CD19-depleted stem cell transplant. The receptors here all came from a girl aged 2-9 years with Fanconi anemia, due to receive a stem cell transplant.

In this sample, this clonotype turned up many times. This chain's CDR3 is CASSYSTRGELFF. The CDR3 nucleotides are TGTGCCAGCAGTTACTCGACTCGCGGGGAGCTGTTTTTT. The rearrangement joins TRBV6-5 to TRBJ2-2; D is undetermined. Germline loops: CDR1 MNHEY, CDR2 SVGAGI. Deletions cut 0 bases from V and 7 bases from J, with 6 bases between. The CDR3 has 13 amino acids.

The chain is built from TRBV20-1 and TRBJ1-2, with TRBD1 identical over 7 bases. Germline assignment: CDR1 DFQATT and CDR2 SNEGSKA (reference sequence). With 1 base clipped from V and 3 bases from J, the junction kept 2 bases outside the gene matches. The CDR3 has 13 residues. In DNA, the CDR3 is TGCAGTGCTAGAGCCCAGGGGGACTATGGCTACACCTTC. Its translation: CSARAQGDYGYTF.

This chain links TRBV5-1 with TRBJ2-5, with D uncertain. CDR3 length: 15 residues. V lost 4 bases to trimming and J lost 2 bases, with 15 bases between them. Germline V gene sequence: CDR1 SGHRS, CDR2 YFSETQ. The CDR3 sequence is CASSPLLGPQETQYF. The CDR3 bases are TGCGCCAGCAGCCCCCTGCTCGGACCTCAAGAGACCCAGTACTTC.

The chain couples TRBV6-5 to TRBJ1-5; 9 positions match TRBD1. CDR3 length: 18 amino acids. Germline CDR1 reads MNHEY; CDR2 reads SVGAGI. Germline trimming cut 0 bases from V and 4 bases from J; bases unmatched to any gene: 10. The CDR3 protein is CASSYSPGQGRGNQPQHF. The DNA for the CDR3 is TGTGCCAGCAGTTACTCGCCGGGACAGGGAAGAGGGAATCAGCCCCAGCATTTT.

This clonotype was observed many times. The gene calls are TRBV7-6 and TRBJ2-3; 13 bases agree with TRBD2. Germline assignment: CDR1 SGHVS and CDR2 FNYEAQ. This CDR3 comprises 18 residues. V was pared by 1 base and J by 0 bases, with 4 bases of the junction left unmatched. The CDR3 is CASSLGTSGGASTDTQYF. The CDR3 DNA reads as TGTGCCAGCAGCTTAGGAACTAGCGGGGGGGCCAGCACAGATACGCAGTATTTT.

This clonotype showed up many times. This chain links TRBV29-1 with TRBJ2-7; D not resolved. Germline V gives CDR1 SQVTM, CDR2 ANQGSEA. Trimming shortened V by 4 bases and J by 0 bases, and 4 bases separated the two germline ends. The CDR3 consists of 11 residues. The CDR3 here is CSVASSYEQYF. CDR3 DNA sequence: TGCAGCGTTGCTAGCTCCTACGAGCAGTACTTC.

The rearrangement uses TRBV28 and TRBJ2-7; 7 bases are shared with TRBD1. V lost 8 bases to trimming and J lost 2 bases; unmatched junction nucleotides: 9. Germline loops: CDR1 MDHEN, CDR2 SYDVKM. The CDR3 loop spans 14 amino acids. DNA for the CDR3: TGTGCCAGCGGGGCCGGGGACAGACCCTACGAGCAGTACTTC. Amino acid sequence: CASGAGDRPYEQYF.

In this sample, this clonotype turned up many times. The CDR3 here is CASSLGGGGEAFF. CDR3 DNA sequence: TGTGCCAGCAGTTTGGGGGGAGGCGGTGAAGCTTTCTTT. The chain is built from TRBV12-3 or TRBV12-4 and TRBJ1-1; a weak D match, TRBD1 (5 bases). V lost 3 bases to trimming and J lost 7 bases, with 12 bases between them. This CDR3 region has 13 residues.

This clonotype was detected many times. V and J are TRBV20-1 and TRBJ1-2; D gene unclear. Trimming took off 5 bases at V and 5 bases at J, with 9 bases between the two ends. CDR3 length equals 11 residues. Germline values: CDR1 DFQATT, CDR2 SNEGSKA (reference sequence). The CDR3 DNA reads as TGCAGTGCTCAGCCTAGATATGGCTACACCTTC. Its protein is CSAQPRYGYTF.

This clonotype was seen more than once but under ten times. This rearrangement joins TRBV3-1 to TRBJ2-7, with D perhaps TRBD2 (5 bases). The CDR3 runs to 11 residues. Germline V gene lookup returns CDR1 LGHDT and CDR2 YNNKEL (reference sequence). V lost 8 bases, J lost 6 bases, and 11 bases lay in between. The CDR3 DNA is TGTGCCAGCGGGGAGCCTGGCGAGCAGTACTTC. Its protein product is CASGEPGEQYF.

This chain connects TRBV18 to TRBJ2-1; 7 bases agree with TRBD1. There are 13 residues in the CDR3. The junction had 6 bases not matched to a gene; V was cut back by 8 bases and J by 5 bases. The germline gives CDR1 KGHSH, CDR2 LQKENI. The CDR3 loop is CASIRTGDNEQFF. The CDR3 DNA reads as TGTGCCAGCATTCGGACAGGTGACAATGAGCAGTTCTTC. The full variable domain, with the rest looked up from reference TRBV18 and TRBJ2-1, is NAGVMQNPRHLVRRRGQEARLRCSPMKGHSHVYWYRQLPEEGLKFMVYLQKENIIDESGMPKERFSAEFPKEGPSILRIQQVVRGDSAAYFCASIRTGDNEQFFGPGTRLTVL.

This clonotype was seen ten or more times. The CDR3 coding sequence is TGTGCCAGCAGCTTAAGGGGCAATGAGCAGTTCTTC. This sequence encodes CASSLRGNEQFF. This rearrangement joins TRBV7-2 to TRBJ2-1; D is perhaps TRBD1 (5 bases). From germline, CDR1 is SGHTA and CDR2 FQGNSA. The CDR3 length is 12 residues. The ends were cut back, 2 bases at V and 6 bases at J, with 5 bases in the middle.

This clonotype was recorded at least ten times. This CDR3 is CASSSPPGQALWYEQYF. The CDR3 region has the DNA TGTGCCAGCAGTTCCCCACCTGGACAGGCGCTTTGGTACGAGCAGTACTTC. The chain is built from TRBV12-3 or TRBV12-4 and TRBJ2-7; 7 bases are a match to TRBD1. V was clipped by 4 bases and J by 4 bases; unmatched bases: 16. This CDR3 is 17 amino acids long.

This clonotype showed up many times. The chain uses TRBV25-1 and TRBJ2-7; a possible D gene is TRBD1 (6 bases). The CDR3 is 15 amino acids. In germline, CDR1 is MGHDK, CDR2 SYGVNS. V was clipped by 3 bases and J by 4 bases, with 16 bases between them. The CDR3 loop is CASSETGTRSYEQYF. Here the CDR3 DNA reads TGTGCCAGCAGTGAGACCGGGACAAGATCGTACGAGCAGTACTTC.

J is TRBJ2-3 and V is TRBV3-1, with D hard to call. The V gene's germline CDR1 is LGHDT and CDR2 YNNKEL (reference sequence). The V gene lost 3 bases and the J gene lost 1 base, with 2 bases spanning the gap. The CDR3 runs 12 residues. The CDR3 is CASSHGTDTQYF. The CDR3 DNA sequence: TGTGCCAGCAGCCATGGCACAGATACGCAGTATTTT.

This clonotype came up many times. V usage is TRBV29-1 and J usage is TRBJ2-1, with TRBD2 identical over 8 bases. The CDR3 is 13 amino acids. The trim removed 3 bases at V and 9 bases at J, leaving 7 bases unmatched. Germline V gives CDR1 SQVTM, CDR2 ANQGSEA. The CDR3 protein is CSVDRTSRSEQFF. For the CDR3, the DNA is TGCAGCGTTGACAGGACTAGCAGGAGTGAGCAGTTCTTC.

The rearrangement uses TRBV30 and TRBJ2-3; TRBD2 agrees at 10 bases. Per germline, CDR1 GTSNPN and CDR2 SVGIG (reference sequence). V was pared by 5 bases and J by 0 bases, with 5 bases of the junction left unmatched. The CDR3 contains 15 residues. CDR3 in amino acids: CAWELLAGSTDTQYF. The DNA for the CDR3 is TGTGCCTGGGAACTACTAGCGGGAAGCACAGATACGCAGTATTTT.

The gene calls are TRBV5-1 and TRBJ1-2; TRBD1 agrees at 10 bases. Germline values: CDR1 SGHRS, CDR2 YFSETQ. With V trimmed by 6 bases and J by 4 bases, 12 bases remained unmatched. This CDR3 spans 16 amino acids. The CDR3 nucleotides read TGCGCCAGCACCTTCTCCGGGACAGGGGCCAGCTATGGCTACACCTTC. This codes for CASTFSGTGASYGYTF.

This rearrangement joins TRBV5-1 to TRBJ2-3; 15 positions match TRBD2. Germline CDR1 is SGHRS and CDR2 is YFSETQ. CDR3 size: 19 residues. Unmatched junction bases numbered 15, after V lost 4 bases and J lost 6 bases. CDR3 loop: CASSTGLGLAGGPGDTQYF. Here the CDR3 DNA reads TGCGCCAGCAGCACAGGACTTGGACTAGCGGGGGGGCCTGGTGATACGCAGTATTTT.

The chain couples TRBV12-3 or TRBV12-4 to TRBJ2-1; no clear D gene. The CDR3 consists of 13 residues. V lost 5 bases and J lost 6, with 11 bases in between. In DNA, the CDR3 is TGTGCCAGCAGTCCGGGCTGGGGCAATGAGCAGTTCTTC. Translation: CASSPGWGNEQFF.

This clonotype showed up just a few times. This rearrangement joins TRBV28 to TRBJ2-3; weak D call: TRBD2 (8 bases). The CDR3 length is 20 residues. Trimming pared 1 base from V and 0 bases from J, leaving 23 bases between. Germline V gene data show CDR1 as MDHEN and CDR2 as SYDVKM. In nucleotides, the CDR3 is TGTGCCAGCAGTTTATTGACAGGGTCCCCGGGAGGGCTGAGCACAGATACGCAGTATTTT. It specifies CASSLLTGSPGGLSTDTQYF.